This TCR beta chain was observed in a study of blood T cell repertoires in COVID-19. On the study more broadly: Samples came from the United States, Italy and Spain, spanning acute and convalescent COVID-19. PBMCs, B-cell-depleted T cells, or T cells were the source of the cDNA or gDNA that made up the material.

Source study methods: The authors estimated nucleated cell counts from reference gene primer amplification. The table came from immunoSEQ multiplex PCR; TCRdb's copy has only in-frame clones and leaves some out. The DNA gave D and trimming, while V, J and clone size come from that table. The data contain 170,000 or so clones, over 80% of them singletons. V lost 6 bases to trimming and J lost 6 bases; unmatched junction nucleotides: 6. The CDR3 is made up of 13 amino acids. Per germline, CDR1 MNHNY and CDR2 SVGAGI (reference sequence). What was sequenced was peripheral blood. The sequence derives from an older woman with acute or convalescent COVID-19. The chain joins TRBV6-6 to TRBJ1-2, with 8 bases that match TRBD1. The CDR3 is CASRRRQGNGYTF. The CDR3 DNA reads as TGTGCCAGCAGGCGTAGACAGGGGAATGGCTACACCTTC.